The 23 T cell receptor beta chains below all came from one sample that was sequenced in a study of response to subunit inactivated influenza vaccine. From the RT-PCR reads, TCRdb called clonotypes with MiXCR, one entry per CDR3 protein. Among about 520,000 distinct CDR3 sequences listed, more than 7% were seen once. The source material was PBMCs from blood, sampled less than 25 months after vaccination. The source of these receptors is a man between 50 and 69 years old who received an inactivated influenza vaccine.

This clonotype was detected ten times or more. The chain recombines TRBV4-2 with TRBJ2-5, with 13 positions matching TRBD2. This CDR3 region has 15 residues. Per germline, CDR1 LGHNA and CDR2 YNFKEQ. V shed 4 bases, J shed 5 bases, and the junction held 4 bases outside the gene matches. CDR3: CASSPLAGGHETQYF. In DNA form, the CDR3 reads TGTGCCAGCAGCCCACTAGCGGGGGGGCACGAGACCCAGTACTTC.

This clonotype is labeled as medium-sized. This chain links TRBV7-2 with TRBJ1-3, with TRBD1 as a possible D gene (5 bases). V lost 6 bases and J lost 0, with 15 bases in between. In germline, CDR1 is SGHTA, CDR2 FQGNSA. This CDR3 region has 16 residues. CDR3 nucleotides: TGTGCCAGCAGATCCGGGACTGACGTCTCTGGAAACACCATATATTTT. Translating it yields CASRSGTDVSGNTIYF.

The chain carries TRBV4-3 and TRBJ1-4, with D perhaps matching TRBD1 (5 bases). CDR1 and CDR2 (germline): LGHNA, YSLEER. This CDR3 is 18 amino acids long. The V gene lost 4 bases and the J gene lost 3 bases, with 21 bases spanning the gap. CDR3: CASSRSSGRDFPNEKLFF. CDR3 DNA sequence: TGCGCCAGCAGCCGTTCCTCCGGCAGGGACTTTCCTAATGAAAAACTGTTTTTT.

Only a few counts were recorded for this clonotype. The chain carries TRBV28 and TRBJ1-2; D may be TRBD1 (6 bases). CDR1 is MDHEN and CDR2 is SYDVKM in the germline V gene. The V end was cut by 6 bases, the J end by 3 bases, with 14 bases between. The CDR3 runs 14 residues. CDR3 nucleotide sequence: TGTGCCAGCAGGTTGGGGGGCGCGGACTATGGCTACACCTTC. Translating gives CASRLGGADYGYTF.

This clonotype occurred many times. The rearrangement joins TRBV18 to TRBJ2-1, with 14 bases that match TRBD2. From germline, CDR1 is KGHSH and CDR2 LQKENI. CDR3 length: 17 residues. V trimming: 4 bases; J trimming: 8 bases; junction bases outside the gene matches: 10. The CDR3, as DNA: TGTGCCAGCTCACAAGGGACTAGCGGGAGTGGTAGTGATGAGCAGTTCTTC. Encoded protein: CASSQGTSGSGSDEQFF. Variable domain in full (rest from reference TRBV18 and TRBJ2-1): NAGVMQNPRHLVRRRGQEARLRCSPMKGHSHVYWYRQLPEEGLKFMVYLQKENIIDESGMPKERFSAEFPKEGPSILRIQQVVRGDSAAYFCASSQGTSGSGSDEQFFGPGTRLTVL.

About this clonotype: A much larger clone differs from this one at a single base, so this may be a read error. V gene TRBV12-3 or TRBV12-4 combines with J gene TRBJ2-2, with D unresolved. The CDR3 is 18 residues long. The CDR3 loop reads CAISFSPGGKRSTGELFF. In DNA, the CDR3 is TGTGCCATCAGTTTTAGCCCAGGCGGTAAAAGGAGCACCGGGGAGCTGTTTTTT.

This clonotype was counted at least ten times. This chain uses TRBV10-3 with TRBJ2-7; 9 bases are a match to TRBD1. Germline assignment: CDR1 ENHRY and CDR2 SYGVKD. The CDR3 is 13 residues long. The ends lost 9 bases at V and 2 bases at J; junction bases unmatched: 5. DNA of the CDR3: TGTGCCATACAGGGGACAGGGACCTACGAGCAGTACTTC. It specifies CAIQGTGTYEQYF.

This clonotype was seen a few times. This chain connects TRBV6-5 to TRBJ2-5; no clear D gene. The germline gives CDR1 MNHEY, CDR2 SVGAGI. This CDR3 region has 13 residues. Between the trimmed V and J ends, which lost 0 bases and 2 bases, there was a span of 4 bases. The CDR3: CASSYSRQETQYF. Here the CDR3 DNA reads TGTGCCAGCAGTTACTCACGGCAAGAGACCCAGTACTTC.

The chain combines TRBV20-1 with TRBJ2-5, with 8 bases identical to TRBD1. The CDR3 runs 17 residues. CDR1 is DFQATT, CDR2 SNEGSKA, per germline (reference sequence). J was trimmed by 4 bases and V by 6 bases; bases with no gene match: 19. As DNA, the CDR3 is TGCAGTGCCGGCAACGTTCTGGAGCAGGGGGCTGGAGAGACCCAGTACTTC. It yields the protein CSAGNVLEQGAGETQYF.

The V and J genes are TRBV5-1 and TRBJ2-3, with unresolved D. V was pared by 0 bases and J by 4 bases, with 12 bases between. This CDR3 is built from 15 residues. Germline-derived CDR1 and CDR2 are SGHRS and YFSETQ. Written as DNA, the CDR3 is TGCGCCAGCAGCTTGGTTCTCAGATGGGCAGATACGCAGTATTTT. As protein: CASSLVLRWADTQYF.

This clonotype was observed a handful of times. The chain links TRBV7-8 to TRBJ2-1; 10 bases match TRBD1. CDR1 and CDR2 (germline): SGHVS, FQNEAQ. Losses at the gene ends were 5 bases for V and 10 bases for J; bases not matched to a gene: 5. This CDR3 comprises 13 residues. The CDR3 DNA follows: TGTGCCAGCAGCCAGGGGACAGGGGTCGAGCAGTTCTTC. Its translation is CASSQGTGVEQFF.

This clonotype has a single count. J is TRBJ2-7 and V is TRBV20-1; D not certain. Germline lookup yields CDR1 DFQATT and CDR2 SNEGSKA (reference sequence). Trimming cost V 8 bases and J 6 bases, with 23 bases left between them. This CDR3 has 14 residues. As DNA, the CDR3 is TGCAGTACTGAGATTCAATTTAAGTCGTCCGAGCAGTACTTC. Amino acid sequence: CSTEIQFKSSEQYF.

This clonotype was counted between two and nine times. The rearrangement joins TRBV6-2 or TRBV6-3 to TRBJ2-3; D unclear. V lost 2 bases to trimming and J lost 4 bases, with 13 bases between them. There are 15 residues in the CDR3. Germline values: CDR1 MNHEY, CDR2 SVGEGT. CDR3 sequence: CASSYATRAADTQYF. As DNA, the CDR3 is TGTGCCAGCAGTTACGCGACAAGGGCGGCAGATACGCAGTATTTT.

The V gene is TRBV3-1, the J gene TRBJ2-7; 9 bases map to TRBD2. In germline, CDR1 is LGHDT, CDR2 YNNKEL (reference sequence). The CDR3 runs 18 residues. Trimming took 0 bases from V and 2 from J; bases not matched to a gene: 11. CDR3 DNA sequence: TGTGCCAGCAGCCAAGACCCTAGGAGCGGGAGGATCCCCTACGAGCAGTACTTC. This translates into CASSQDPRSGRIPYEQYF.

The chain uses TRBV7-6 and TRBJ2-7; no clear D gene. Deletions cut 5 bases from V and 7 bases from J, with 18 bases between. The CDR3 is made up of 14 amino acids. Per germline, CDR1 SGHVS and CDR2 FNYEAQ. CDR3 in DNA: TGTGCCAGCAGCCTAGAGAGCTGGACGGGTGAGCAGTACTTC. This codes for CASSLESWTGEQYF.

V is TRBV12-3 or TRBV12-4 and J is TRBJ2-3, with 8 bases identical to TRBD1. V was clipped by 6 bases and J by 3 bases; unmatched bases: 17. CDR3 size: 18 residues. The CDR3: CASSPGTGWGRSTDTQYF. Written as DNA, the CDR3 is TGTGCCAGCAGCCCCGGGACAGGTTGGGGACGTTCAACAGATACGCAGTATTTT.

This clonotype came up a few times. The chain joins TRBV9 to TRBJ2-7, with 9 bases identical to TRBD1. The trim removed 3 bases at V and 5 bases at J, leaving 9 bases unmatched. Germline CDR1 and CDR2: SGDLS and YYNGEE. This CDR3 comprises 15 residues. DNA for the CDR3: TGTGCCAGCAGCGGCCGGACAGGGGTGTTGAACGAGCAGTACTTC. Its protein product is CASSGRTGVLNEQYF.

There are many counts of this clonotype. The chain combines TRBV6-6 with TRBJ2-2; 7 positions match TRBD1. V shed 8 bases, J shed 2 bases, and the junction held 2 bases outside the gene matches. Germline CDR1 is MNHNY and CDR2 is SVGAGI (reference sequence). This CDR3 spans 13 amino acids. This CDR3 reads CASGQVNTGELFF. Here the CDR3 DNA reads TGTGCCAGCGGACAGGTCAACACCGGGGAGCTGTTTTTT.

The chain uses TRBV6-1 and TRBJ1-4, with TRBD1 matching 7 bases. CDR1 is MNHNS, CDR2 SASEGT, per germline. CDR3 length: 14 amino acids. The V and J ends lost 7 bases and 6 bases, in that order; junction bases with no gene match: 8. The CDR3 spells CASTQTGSHEKLFF. The CDR3 nucleotides are TGTGCCAGCACTCAGACAGGGAGTCATGAAAAACTGTTTTTT.

This clonotype was detected many times. This chain joins TRBV28 and TRBJ2-7; tentatively, D is TRBD1 or TRBD2 (5 bases each). Germline-derived CDR1 and CDR2 are MDHEN and SYDVKM. This CDR3 spans 14 amino acids. V gave up 2 bases and J gave up 2 bases, with 10 bases separating them. The CDR3 DNA is TGTGCCAGCAGTTTACAGGGAGCCGCCTACGAGCAGTACTTC. This sequence encodes CASSLQGAAYEQYF.

There are a few counts of this clonotype. The chain joins TRBV6-5 to TRBJ1-2, with D maybe TRBD1 (5 bases). Germline V gives CDR1 MNHEY, CDR2 SVGAGI. Trimming took off 0 bases at V and 7 bases at J, with 21 bases between the two ends. The CDR3 totals 17 residues. The CDR3 reads CASSYSRVGRAGSGYTF. The CDR3 DNA follows: TGTGCCAGCAGTTACTCGAGGGTGGGCAGGGCCGGTAGTGGCTACACCTTC.

This clonotype was seen at least ten times. The J gene is TRBJ2-7, the V gene TRBV7-8; D gene uncertain. There are 13 residues in the CDR3. Germline assignment: CDR1 SGHVS and CDR2 FQNEAQ. V gave up 1 base and J gave up 3 bases, with 7 bases separating them. CDR3: CASSLGVVYEQYF. Written as DNA, the CDR3 is TGTGCCAGCAGCTTAGGAGTGGTCTACGAGCAGTACTTC. Based on the CDR3 plus reference TRBV7-8 and TRBJ2-7, the full variable domain is GAGVSQSPRYKVAKRGQDVALRCDPISGHVSLFWYQQALGQGPEFLTYFQNEAQLDKSGLPSDRFFAERPEGSVSTLKIQRTQQEDSAVYLCASSLGVVYEQYFGPGTRLTVT.

The chain uses TRBV6-1 and TRBJ2-2; 9 bases fit TRBD2. V lost 4 bases, J lost 5 bases, and 11 bases stayed unmatched. CDR1 is MNHNS, CDR2 SASEGT, per germline. CDR3 size: 17 residues. In DNA form, the CDR3 reads TGTGCCAGCAGTGTTGAGGCGGGGGGGCTAAAAACCGGGGAGCTGTTTTTT. Translated, it gives CASSVEAGGLKTGELFF.